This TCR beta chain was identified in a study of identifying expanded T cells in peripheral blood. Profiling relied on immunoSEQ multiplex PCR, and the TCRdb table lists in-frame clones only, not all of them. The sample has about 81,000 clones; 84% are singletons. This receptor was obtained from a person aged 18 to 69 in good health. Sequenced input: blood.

In DNA, the CDR3 is TGTGCCAGCCTGGACCGGACCTACTATGGCTACACCTTC. This codes for CASLDRTYYGYTF. The chain joins TRBV19 to TRBJ1-2; no clear D. The CDR3 totals 13 residues. V was pared by 9 bases and J by 3 bases, with 14 bases between. Germline V gene lookup returns CDR1 LNHDA and CDR2 SQIVND (reference sequence).